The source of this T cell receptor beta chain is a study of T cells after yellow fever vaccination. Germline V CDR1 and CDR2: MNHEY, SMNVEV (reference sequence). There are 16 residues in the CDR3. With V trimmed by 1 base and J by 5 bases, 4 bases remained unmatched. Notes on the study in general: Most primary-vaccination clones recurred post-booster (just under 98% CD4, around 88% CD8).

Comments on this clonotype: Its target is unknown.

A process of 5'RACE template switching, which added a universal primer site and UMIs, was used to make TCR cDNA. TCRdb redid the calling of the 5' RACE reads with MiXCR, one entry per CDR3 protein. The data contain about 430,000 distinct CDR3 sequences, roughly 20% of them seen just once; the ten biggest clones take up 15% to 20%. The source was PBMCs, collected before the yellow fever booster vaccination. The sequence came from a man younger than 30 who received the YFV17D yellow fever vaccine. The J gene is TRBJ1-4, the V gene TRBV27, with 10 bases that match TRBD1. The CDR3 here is CASSLFWTGGNEKLFF. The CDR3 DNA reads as TGTGCCAGCAGTTTATTCTGGACAGGGGGGAATGAAAAACTGTTTTTT.